The source of this T cell receptor (beta chain) is a study of T cell changes during pregnancy in multiple sclerosis. CDR1 is LGHNA and CDR2 is YNFKEQ in the germline V gene. This CDR3 spans 18 amino acids. Assay: immunoSEQ multiplex PCR; the TCRdb copy retains only in-frame clones and omits some. This table has approximately 79,000 clones, 85% to 95% appearing once. As concerns this clone: The junction departs from germline at one end; a sequencing error may be responsible.

The rearrangement links TRBV4-2 to TRBJ1-1; D is possibly TRBD1 (6 bases). The specimen was CD4+ T cells from peripheral blood mononuclear cells, collected before pregnancy. The clonotype comes from a female donor with multiple sclerosis, enrolled in a pregnancy study. CDR3: CASSQGGGIWGRNSEAFF. For the CDR3, the DNA is TGTGCCAGCAGCCAAGGGGGAGGGATCTGGGGGCGGAACTCTGAAGCTTTCTTT.